What follows are 7 T cell receptor beta chains derived from one specimen sequenced in a study of tumor and adjacent non-tumor tissue in lung cancer. No cell sorting was done before RNA was extracted from the tissue. This non-tumor lung sample came from over 3 cm beyond the tumor edge. Three rounds of nested PCR, following a modified ARM-PCR protocol, produced the TCRbeta library. TCRdb called the multiplex PCR reads again in MiXCR, with one record for every CDR3 protein. Here the sample spans about 98,000 distinct CDR3 sequences, 80% being singletons. The sample comprised distant non-tumor lung tissue. These receptors were collected from a man aged 60 to 75 with small cell lung cancer.

This chain joins TRBV11-3 and TRBJ2-2; a weak D match, TRBD2 (6 bases). Germline CDR1 SGHNT, CDR2 YENEEA. The CDR3 is 15 amino acids. The V end was cut by 8 bases, the J end by 6 bases, with 19 bases between. This chain's CDR3 is CASCGDRGASGELFF. The CDR3 DNA reads as TGTGCCAGCTGCGGGGATAGGGGAGCGTCCGGGGAGCTGTTTTTT.

This clonotype has a single count. The rearrangement links TRBV6-6 to TRBJ2-3; D is uncertain. The germline V and J ends were trimmed by 6 bases and 11 bases, with 24 bases remaining between them. Germline assignment: CDR1 MNHNY and CDR2 SVGAGI (reference sequence). CDR3 size: 15 residues. CDR3 protein: CASRTPALGIMVQYF. CDR3 DNA: TGTGCCAGCAGAACACCAGCGTTAGGAATTATGGTGCAGTATTTT.

On this clonotype: Here the CDR3 omits its conserved ending phenylalanine or tryptophan, so a read error is the likely source. The chain uses TRBV10-3 and TRBJ1-2; D is uncertain. Germline-derived CDR1 and CDR2 are ENHRY and SYGVKD. The germline V and J ends were trimmed by 4 bases and 2 bases, with 11 bases remaining between them. The CDR3 loop spans 14 amino acids. The CDR3 DNA follows: TGTGCCATCAGTGGGTCACCCTTGAACTATGGCTACACCCTC. It translates to CAISGSPLNYGYTL.

The chain joins TRBV12-5 to TRBJ2-1; D is tentatively TRBD1 or TRBD2 (5 bases each). CDR1 is LGHNT and CDR2 is FRNRAP in the germline V gene. This CDR3 spans 16 amino acids. Trimming removed 5 bases from V and 8 bases from J, with 22 bases in between. CDR3 coding DNA: TGTGCTAGTGGTGTGGCTTGGGTACAGGAGGTTTATGAGCAGTTCTTC. This codes for CASGVAWVQEVYEQFF.

With regard to this clonotype: A read error is possible here, since a much larger clone lies one base away. The chain couples TRBV20-1 to TRBJ1-6; D possibly corresponds to TRBD1 (6 bases). Germline V lookup: CDR1 DFQATT, CDR2 SNEGSKA (reference sequence). V shed 6 bases and J shed 9 bases, with 21 bases lying between them. The CDR3 is 15 residues long. The CDR3 spells CSAIYGTWDGSPLHF. The CDR3 DNA sequence: TGCAGTGCCATCTACGGGACATGGGACGGTTCACCCCTCCACTTT.

This chain joins TRBV20-1 and TRBJ1-1; 7 bases are shared with TRBD1. The CDR3 covers 18 residues. CDR1 is DFQATT, CDR2 SNEGSKA, per germline (reference sequence). Trimming cost V 2 bases and J 1 base; bases outside gene matches: 16. The CDR3 nucleotides are TGCAGTGCTAGAAATCTCTACAGGGGTGGAGGAGAGAACACTGAAGCTTTCTTT. Protein sequence: CSARNLYRGGGENTEAFF.

The chain employs TRBV29-1 and TRBJ2-1, with 12 bases lining up with TRBD2. The DNA matches TRBJ2-7 better at its end, which makes the J call doubtful. Germline values: CDR1 SQVTM, CDR2 ANQGSEA. CDR3 length equals 16 residues. In nucleotides, the CDR3 is TGCAGCGTCGCTACGCCTAGCGGGAGGGCAGGGAATGAGCAGTACTTC. It codes for CSVATPSGRAGNEQYF.